Listed here are 16 T cell receptor beta chains from one sample, sequenced in a study of T cell repertoires in cytomegalovirus infection. MiXCR, applied by TCRdb to the reads, yields one record per CDR3 protein. The table records just under 300,000 distinct CDR3 sequences, about a tenth of them present only once. The sample consisted of PBMCs. All receptors derive from a human donor in good health (CMV status not recorded). Some clones in this sample may be carry-over from other donors' samples.

This clonotype was detected ten times or more. J is TRBJ1-5 and V is TRBV10-3; no clear D gene. The V and J ends lost 3 bases and 3 bases respectively, with 6 bases between them. CDR3 size: 13 residues. Per the germline V gene, CDR1 is ENHRY and CDR2 is SYGVKD. The CDR3: CAISDGPNQPQHF. DNA for the CDR3: TGTGCCATCAGTGACGGACCCAATCAGCCCCAGCATTTT.

Only a few counts were recorded for this clonotype. The chain combines TRBV20-1 with TRBJ2-1, with D perhaps TRBD2 (6 bases). The CDR3 is 15 residues long. Germline V gene lookup returns CDR1 DFQATT and CDR2 SNEGSKA (reference sequence). V was trimmed by 1 base and J by 2 bases, leaving 12 bases between them. The CDR3 bases are TGCAGTGCTAGAGCCCAGGGCGGGACCTACAATGAGCAGTTCTTC. Protein product: CSARAQGGTYNEQFF.

This clonotype showed up many times. The chain couples TRBV11-2 to TRBJ2-2, with D possibly being TRBD2 (6 bases). CDR3 length: 16 amino acids. V lost 0 bases to trimming and J lost 1 base, with 9 bases between them. Germline V gene data show CDR1 as SGHAT and CDR2 as FQNNGV. The CDR3 sequence is CASSLDPEGNTGELFF. Here the CDR3 DNA reads TGTGCCAGCAGCTTAGATCCGGAGGGGAACACCGGGGAGCTGTTTTTT.

This clonotype was detected ten times or more. As DNA, the CDR3 is TGTGCCAGCAGTTCCCCCTACATGGGATATAGCAATCAGCCCCAGCATTTT. Protein sequence: CASSSPYMGYSNQPQHF. V and J are TRBV28 and TRBJ1-5; no firm D call. Germline CDR1 is MDHEN and CDR2 is SYDVKM. The V and J ends lost 4 bases and 0 bases respectively, with 16 bases between them. The CDR3 contains 17 residues.

This clonotype was counted many times. The chain uses TRBV7-2 and TRBJ1-1; tentative D call: TRBD1 (5 bases). V dropped 5 bases and J dropped 1 base, with 8 bases sitting between them. Germline loops: CDR1 SGHTA, CDR2 FQGNSA. This CDR3 has 13 amino acids. Here the CDR3 reads CASSPGRNTEAFF. CDR3 nucleotide sequence: TGTGCCAGCAGCCCGGGACGGAACACTGAAGCTTTCTTT.

The rearrangement uses TRBV19 and TRBJ1-2; D unresolved. Between the trimmed V and J ends, which lost 7 bases and 8 bases, there was a span of 14 bases. Germline lookup yields CDR1 LNHDA and CDR2 SQIVND (reference sequence). The CDR3 totals 12 residues. The DNA of the CDR3 is TGTGCCAGTACCGACTGGGGTCGAGGCTACACCTTC. The encoded protein is CASTDWGRGYTF.

This clonotype was seen more than once but under ten times. The chain links TRBV10-3 to TRBJ1-2; no reliable D call. With 10 bases removed from V and 0 bases from J, the gap between germline ends came to 12 bases. Germline CDR1 is ENHRY and CDR2 is SYGVKD. The CDR3 contains 13 residues. The CDR3 spells CATTTITNYGYTF. CDR3 bases: TGTGCCACTACAACCATCACTAACTATGGCTACACCTTC.

This clonotype appeared many times. The rearrangement links TRBV7-9 to TRBJ2-5; 11 bases map to TRBD1. Germline V gene data show CDR1 as SEHNR and CDR2 as FQNEAQ (reference sequence). The CDR3 has 17 residues. V shed 3 bases and J 1 base; nucleotides not matched to a gene: 7. The CDR3 region is CASSFWTGGLVQETQYF. The DNA for the CDR3 is TGTGCCAGCAGCTTTTGGACAGGGGGCTTGGTCCAAGAGACCCAGTACTTC.

This clonotype appeared a single time. V usage is TRBV6-1 and J usage is TRBJ2-7; D is uncertain. The germline CDR1 and CDR2 sequences are MNHNS and SASEGT. This CDR3 contains 14 residues. Trimming took off 3 bases at V and 0 bases at J, with 9 bases between the two ends. CDR3 protein: CASSDSPGSYEQYV. The DNA for the CDR3 is TGTGCCAGCAGTGATTCCCCGGGCTCCTACGAGCAGTACGTC.

This clonotype was counted ten times or more. The rearrangement joins TRBV7-9 to TRBJ1-1; D gene unclear. The CDR3 is made up of 13 amino acids. Germline CDR1 and CDR2: SEHNR and FQNEAQ (reference sequence). Deletions cut 7 bases from V and 2 bases from J, with 11 bases between. CDR3 amino acids: CASTLRRNTEAFF. The CDR3 DNA is TGTGCCAGCACCCTACGGCGAAACACTGAAGCTTTCTTT.

This clonotype was recorded at least ten times. V gene TRBV12-3 or TRBV12-4 combines with J gene TRBJ2-7; 8 positions agree with TRBD1. The CDR3 is made up of 15 amino acids. Unmatched junction bases numbered 8, after V lost 5 bases and J lost 2 bases. CDR3 in DNA: TGTGCCAGCAGTGCTGGACAGGGCCTTCCCTACGAGCAGTACTTC. This gives the protein CASSAGQGLPYEQYF.

This clonotype was found many times. V and J are TRBV28 and TRBJ2-7; D tentatively fits TRBD1 or TRBD2 (5 bases each). CDR3 length: 12 amino acids. The V end lost 5 bases, the J end lost 3 bases, and 8 bases lay between the germline ends. CDR1 is MDHEN and CDR2 is SYDVKM in the germline V gene. CDR3 sequence: CASSGDLYEQYF. The CDR3 nucleotides are TGTGCCAGCAGTGGGGACCTCTACGAGCAGTACTTC.

This clonotype has ten or more counts. The chain combines TRBV6-2 or TRBV6-3 with TRBJ2-1, with 10 positions matching TRBD2. The germline V gene has CDR1 MNHEY and CDR2 SVGEGT. V gave up 6 bases and J gave up 7 bases; unmatched junction bases: 6. CDR3 length: 14 residues. CDR3 protein: CASRKGLAKNEQFF. For the CDR3, the DNA is TGTGCCAGCAGAAAGGGACTAGCGAAGAATGAGCAGTTCTTC.

This clonotype showed up just a few times. The chain is built from TRBV13 and TRBJ2-1; 7 positions match TRBD2. Trimming removed 5 bases from V and 7 bases from J; junction bases left unmatched: 11. The length of the CDR3 is 15 residues. Germline V lookup: CDR1 PRHDT, CDR2 FYEKMQ (reference sequence). CDR3 amino acids: CASSPWTWGGNEQFF. The DNA of the CDR3 is TGTGCCAGCAGCCCTTGGACCTGGGGGGGGAATGAGCAGTTCTTC.

In this sample, this clonotype turned up many times. V is TRBV2 and J is TRBJ2-6; 7 nucleotides align to TRBD2. The CDR3 runs to 17 residues. V lost 6 bases to trimming and J lost 9 bases; unmatched junction nucleotides: 17. Germline-derived CDR1 and CDR2 are SNHLY and FYNNEI. The CDR3 reads CASSLEGGSVVVNVLTF. CDR3 DNA sequence: TGTGCCAGCAGCCTCGAGGGAGGGAGCGTTGTGGTCAACGTCCTGACTTTC.

This clonotype has at least ten counts. The chain employs TRBV10-2 and TRBJ1-2, with D unresolved. The ends were cut back, 2 bases at V and 10 bases at J, with 14 bases in the middle. Germline V gene lookup returns CDR1 WSHSY and CDR2 SAAADI. The CDR3 is 13 residues long. This CDR3 reads CASSEDPKLAYTF. In DNA form, the CDR3 reads TGCGCCAGCAGTGAGGACCCAAAATTAGCCTACACCTTC.